The clone carrying this T cell receptor (beta chain) was picked up a small number of times. These data come from a study of response to subunit inactivated influenza vaccine. TCRdb reanalysed the RT-PCR reads using MiXCR and keeps one entry per CDR3 protein. Among fewer than 350,000 distinct CDR3 sequences listed, 21% were seen once. The CDR3 consists of 13 residues. V was shortened by 4 bases and J by 3 bases, with 10 bases between the two germline ends. From germline, CDR1 is MGHRA and CDR2 YSYEKL. This clonotype was sampled from a man aged 50 to 69 who received an inactivated influenza vaccine. The chain combines TRBV4-1 with TRBJ2-7; D remains unclear. The sample consisted of PBMCs from blood, taken about 20 months after vaccination. CDR3 in amino acids: CASSRSPGYEQYF. The CDR3 region has the DNA TGCGCCAGCAGCCGTAGCCCGGGCTACGAGCAGTACTTC.